Sequencing of this TCR beta chain was carried out in a study of T cell responses to AZD1222 COVID-19 vaccine. Per the germline V gene, CDR1 is MDHEN and CDR2 is SYDVKM. J was trimmed by 6 bases and V by 3 bases; bases with no gene match: 7. CDR3 length equals 14 residues. Sequenced by immunoSEQ multiplex PCR; TCRdb stores in-frame clones only, minus some. Of roughly 110,000 clones in the sample, around 87% are singletons; the top ten hold roughly 4.3%. This sample comprised peripheral blood, obtained on day 0 of AZD1222 vaccination. The V gene is TRBV28, the J gene TRBJ1-1; 7 bases match TRBD1. The clonotype comes from an adult in good health. CDR3 sequence reads: CASSFIRGLSEAFF. The CDR3 DNA follows: TGTGCCAGCAGTTTCATTAGGGGGCTATCTGAAGCTTTCTTT. The whole variable domain, remainder taken from reference TRBV28 and TRBJ1-1, is DVKVTQSSRYLVKRTGEKVFLECVQDMDHENMFWYRQDPGLGLRLIYFSYDVKMKEKGDIPEGYSVSREKKERFSLILESASTNQTSMYLCASSFIRGLSEAFFGQGTRLTVV.